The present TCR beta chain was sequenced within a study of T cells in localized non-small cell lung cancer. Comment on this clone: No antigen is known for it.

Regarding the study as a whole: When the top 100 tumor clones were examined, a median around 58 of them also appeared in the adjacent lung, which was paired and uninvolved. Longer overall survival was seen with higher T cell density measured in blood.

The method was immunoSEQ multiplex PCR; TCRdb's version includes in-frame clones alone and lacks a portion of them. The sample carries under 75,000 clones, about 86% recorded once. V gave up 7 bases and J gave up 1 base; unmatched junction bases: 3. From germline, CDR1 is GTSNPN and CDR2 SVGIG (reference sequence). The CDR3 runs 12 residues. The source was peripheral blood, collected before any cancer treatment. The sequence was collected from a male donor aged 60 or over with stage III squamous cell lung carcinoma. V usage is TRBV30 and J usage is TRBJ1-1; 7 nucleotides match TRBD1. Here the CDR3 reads CASGQTNTEAFF. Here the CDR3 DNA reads TGTGCCTCGGGACAGACGAACACTGAAGCTTTCTTT. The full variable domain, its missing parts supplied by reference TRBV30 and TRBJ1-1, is SQTIHQWPATLVQPVGSPLSLECTVEGTSNPNLYWYRQAAGRGLQLLFYSVGIGQISSEVPQNLSASRPQDRQFILSSKKLLLSDSGFYLCASGQTNTEAFFGQGTRLTVV.